These 19 T cell receptor beta chains came from one sample sequenced in a study of response to subunit inactivated influenza vaccine. Via MiXCR, TCRdb re-called the RT-PCR reads, giving one row per CDR3 protein. The top ten clones hold 9.5% to 15% of a sample with around 480,000 distinct CDR3 sequences, 11% of them seen once. The sample in question was PBMCs from blood, obtained about 40 days after vaccination. These receptors all stem from a man between 50 and 59 years old who received an inactivated influenza vaccine.

The rearrangement links TRBV12-3 or TRBV12-4 to TRBJ2-1, with D unclear. Trimming cost V 6 bases and J 7 bases, with 7 bases left between them. The CDR3 consists of 11 residues. Here the CDR3 reads CASRGMNEQFF. DNA for the CDR3: TGTGCCAGCAGGGGAATGAATGAGCAGTTCTTC.

This clonotype was counted ten times or more. This chain connects TRBV20-1 to TRBJ2-3; D gene ambiguous. Germline CDR1 and CDR2: DFQATT and SNEGSKA (reference sequence). This CDR3 is 15 amino acids long. The V gene lost 3 bases and the J gene lost 2 bases, with 15 bases spanning the gap. CDR3 loop: CSARPTEWDTDTQYF. CDR3 coding DNA: TGCAGTGCTAGGCCGACTGAATGGGACACAGATACGCAGTATTTT.

This clonotype was observed at least ten times. The chain couples TRBV5-1 to TRBJ2-1; 9 bases match TRBD1. Trimming took 2 bases from V and 6 from J; bases not matched to a gene: 6. Per germline, CDR1 SGHRS and CDR2 YFSETQ. The CDR3 loop spans 15 amino acids. CDR3 nucleotide sequence: TGCGCCAGCAGCTTATTACAGGGGGCCGGCAATGAGCAGTTCTTC. Its protein product is CASSLLQGAGNEQFF.

J is TRBJ2-5 and V is TRBV25-1, with D possibly called TRBD1 or TRBD2 (5 bases each). CDR1 MGHDK and CDR2 SYGVNS come from the germline V gene. The length of the CDR3 is 15 residues. Trimming left V 6 bases short and J 7 bases short, with 21 bases between. The CDR3: CASSDGGVTGGTQYF. CDR3 nucleotides: TGTGCCAGCAGCGATGGGGGTGTCACCGGTGGGACCCAGTACTTC.

This clonotype has a handful of counts. The chain couples TRBV9 to TRBJ2-3, with 10 bases matching TRBD2. V was clipped by 0 bases and J by 3 bases; unmatched bases: 7. Germline CDR1 is SGDLS and CDR2 is YYNGEE. This CDR3 has 17 residues. The CDR3 DNA follows: TGTGCCAGCAGCGTAGCTACAAGCGGGAGGGGGACAGATACGCAGTATTTT. This sequence encodes CASSVATSGRGTDTQYF.

The chain has TRBV5-1 and TRBJ2-5; D possibly uses TRBD1 or TRBD2 (5 bases each). CDR3 size: 15 residues. Germline V lookup: CDR1 SGHRS, CDR2 YFSETQ. Trimming stripped 0 bases from V and 2 bases from J, with 11 bases between. The CDR3 region is CASSLEGRLQETQYF. The CDR3, as DNA: TGCGCCAGCAGCTTGGAGGGGAGATTACAAGAGACCCAGTACTTC.

The table lists this clonotype with a few counts. The chain carries TRBV6-1 and TRBJ2-1; 9 nucleotides match TRBD2. Unmatched junction bases numbered 9, after V lost 5 bases and J lost 4 bases. Germline CDR1 is MNHNS and CDR2 is SASEGT. CDR3 length: 16 residues. The DNA of the CDR3 is TGTGCCAGCAGTCGAACTCTAGCGGGGCGGTACAATGAGCAGTTCTTC. This sequence encodes CASSRTLAGRYNEQFF.

Ten or more counts support this clonotype. The chain has TRBV28 and TRBJ1-2, with 12 bases fitting TRBD1. V lost 2 bases and J lost 5; bases outside the gene matches: 3. CDR3 length equals 15 residues. Germline CDR1 MDHEN, CDR2 SYDVKM. Here the CDR3 DNA reads TGTGCCAGCAGTTTAGGGACAGGGGGCCAGTATGGCTACACCTTC. Protein: CASSLGTGGQYGYTF.

The table lists this clonotype with many counts. The chain uses TRBV3-1 and TRBJ1-4; D not certain. This CDR3 contains 12 residues. V was cut by 2 bases and J by 12 bases, with 10 bases left in between. Germline lookup yields CDR1 LGHDT and CDR2 YNNKEL (reference sequence). The CDR3: CASSQIPGELFF. The CDR3, as DNA: TGTGCCAGCAGCCAAATTCCTGGGGAACTGTTTTTT.

V and J are TRBV6-2 or TRBV6-3 and TRBJ2-6; D remains ambiguous. This CDR3 spans 14 amino acids. From germline, CDR1 is MNHEY and CDR2 SVGEGT. Trimming took off 5 bases at V and 1 base at J, with 6 bases between the two ends. The CDR3: CASSRTSGANVLTF. CDR3 bases: TGTGCCAGCAGTCGGACGTCTGGGGCCAACGTCCTGACTTTC.

The sample holds a few counts of this clonotype. This chain joins TRBV28 and TRBJ1-2; D is uncertain. This CDR3 comprises 14 residues. The V end lost 7 bases, the J end lost 7 bases, and 19 bases lay between the germline ends. Germline V gene data show CDR1 as MDHEN and CDR2 as SYDVKM. In DNA form, the CDR3 reads TGTGCCAGCACCAAAGAGGAGGTCTCTGGTGGCTACACCTTC. Amino acid sequence: CASTKEEVSGGYTF.

This clonotype was seen a handful of times. The V and J genes are TRBV28 and TRBJ2-7; no firm D call. This CDR3 region has 12 residues. Deletions cut 3 bases from V and 6 bases from J, with 9 bases between. The V gene's germline CDR1 is MDHEN and CDR2 SYDVKM. The CDR3 sequence is CASSFPTGEQYF. CDR3 sequence (DNA): TGTGCCAGCAGTTTTCCGACTGGCGAGCAGTACTTC. Combining the CDR3 with reference TRBV28 and TRBJ2-7 gives the whole variable domain DVKVTQSSRYLVKRTGEKVFLECVQDMDHENMFWYRQDPGLGLRLIYFSYDVKMKEKGDIPEGYSVSREKKERFSLILESASTNQTSMYLCASSFPTGEQYFGPGTRLTVT.

This clonotype showed up many times. The chain has TRBV5-1 and TRBJ2-3, with no clear D. Between the trimmed V and J ends, which lost 4 bases and 3 bases, there was a span of 9 bases. The CDR3 extends over 13 amino acids. Germline V gene sequence: CDR1 SGHRS, CDR2 YFSETQ. Here the CDR3 DNA reads TGCGCCAGCAGCAGGGTCCAGACAGATACGCAGTATTTT. Translation: CASSRVQTDTQYF.

CDR3 region: CASSQDSQGPNSPLHF. CDR3 sequence (DNA): TGTGCCAGCAGCCAAGATTCGCAGGGTCCCAATTCACCCCTCCACTTT. The chain recombines TRBV3-1 with TRBJ1-6, with a weak D call TRBD1 (5 bases). The CDR3 is made up of 16 amino acids. Trimming took off 0 bases at V and 7 bases at J, with 13 bases between the two ends. The V gene's germline CDR1 is LGHDT and CDR2 YNNKEL (reference sequence).

The chain couples TRBV3-1 to TRBJ2-1; TRBD2 might be the D (6 bases). V was pared by 0 bases and J by 7 bases, with 13 bases between. CDR1 and CDR2 from the germline V gene are LGHDT and YNNKEL (reference sequence). The CDR3 is 15 residues long. The CDR3 DNA reads TGTGCCAGCAGCCAAGATTGGCAGCGGGTGAATGAGCAGTTCTTC. It translates to CASSQDWQRVNEQFF.

The V call is TRBV5-6, the J call TRBJ2-1; perhaps TRBD2 as D (5 bases). V was cut by 3 bases and J by 9 bases, with 10 bases left in between. CDR1 is SGHDT and CDR2 is YYEEEE in the germline V gene. This CDR3 region has 12 residues. This chain's CDR3 is CASSYLGSEQFF. The CDR3 DNA sequence: TGTGCCAGCAGCTACCTGGGGAGTGAGCAGTTCTTC. The full variable domain, rest sourced from reference TRBV5-6 and TRBJ2-1, is DAGVTQSPTHLIKTRGQQVTLRCSPKSGHDTVSWYQQALGQGPQFIFQYYEEEERQRGNFPDRFSGHQFPNYSSELNVNALLLGDSALYLCASSYLGSEQFFGPGTRLTVL.

The table lists this clonotype with a few counts. The V and J genes are TRBV4-3 and TRBJ2-7; tentatively, D is TRBD1 (5 bases). V was pared by 0 bases and J by 5 bases, with 11 bases between. Germline V gene lookup returns CDR1 LGHNA and CDR2 YSLEER. CDR3 length: 14 amino acids. CDR3 DNA sequence: TGCGCCAGCAGCCAAGATTCTCAGGGCGACGAGCAGTACTTC. Translation: CASSQDSQGDEQYF.

This clonotype was observed a handful of times. This sequence joins TRBV7-2 and TRBJ2-5; D unclear. CDR3 length: 13 residues. V was shortened by 5 bases and J by 5 bases, with 12 bases between the two germline ends. Germline lookup yields CDR1 SGHTA and CDR2 FQGNSA. The CDR3 loop is CASSPTSDETQYF. The CDR3 DNA reads TGTGCCAGCAGCCCCACTTCGGACGAGACCCAGTACTTC.

This chain connects TRBV12-3 or TRBV12-4 to TRBJ2-1, with D unresolved. Trimming stripped 6 bases from V and 0 bases from J, with 12 bases between. The CDR3 extends over 15 amino acids. In DNA form, the CDR3 reads TGTGCCAGCAGCCTACAGTCTTACTCCTACAATGAGCAGTTCTTC. It specifies CASSLQSYSYNEQFF.